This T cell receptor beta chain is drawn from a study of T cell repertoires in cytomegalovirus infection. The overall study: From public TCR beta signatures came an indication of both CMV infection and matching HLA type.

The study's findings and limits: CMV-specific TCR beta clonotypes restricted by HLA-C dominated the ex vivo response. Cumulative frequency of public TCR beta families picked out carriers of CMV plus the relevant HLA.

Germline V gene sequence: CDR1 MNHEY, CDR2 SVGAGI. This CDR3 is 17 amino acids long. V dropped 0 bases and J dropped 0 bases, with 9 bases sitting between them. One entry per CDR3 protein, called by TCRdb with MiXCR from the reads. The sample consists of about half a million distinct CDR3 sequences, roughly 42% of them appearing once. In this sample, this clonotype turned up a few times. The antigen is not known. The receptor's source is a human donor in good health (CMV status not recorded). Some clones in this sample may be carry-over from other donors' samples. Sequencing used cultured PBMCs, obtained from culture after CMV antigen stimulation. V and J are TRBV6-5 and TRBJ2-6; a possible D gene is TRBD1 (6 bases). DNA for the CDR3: TGTGCCAGCAGTTACTCGAGGGGGTCCTCTGGGGCCAACGTCCTGACTTTC. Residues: CASSYSRGSSGANVLTF.